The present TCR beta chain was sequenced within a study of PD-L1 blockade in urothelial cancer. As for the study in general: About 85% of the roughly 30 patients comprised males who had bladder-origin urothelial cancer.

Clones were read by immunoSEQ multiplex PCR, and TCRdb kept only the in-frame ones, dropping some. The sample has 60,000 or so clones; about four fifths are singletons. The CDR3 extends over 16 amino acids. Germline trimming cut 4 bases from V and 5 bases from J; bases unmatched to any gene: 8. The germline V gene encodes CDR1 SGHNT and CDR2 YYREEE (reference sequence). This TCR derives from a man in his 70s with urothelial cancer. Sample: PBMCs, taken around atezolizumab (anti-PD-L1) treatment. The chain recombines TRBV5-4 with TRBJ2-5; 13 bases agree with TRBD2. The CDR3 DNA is TGTGCCAGCAGCCCCTGGACTAGCGGGAGTTTTGAGACCCAGTACTTC. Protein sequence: CASSPWTSGSFETQYF.